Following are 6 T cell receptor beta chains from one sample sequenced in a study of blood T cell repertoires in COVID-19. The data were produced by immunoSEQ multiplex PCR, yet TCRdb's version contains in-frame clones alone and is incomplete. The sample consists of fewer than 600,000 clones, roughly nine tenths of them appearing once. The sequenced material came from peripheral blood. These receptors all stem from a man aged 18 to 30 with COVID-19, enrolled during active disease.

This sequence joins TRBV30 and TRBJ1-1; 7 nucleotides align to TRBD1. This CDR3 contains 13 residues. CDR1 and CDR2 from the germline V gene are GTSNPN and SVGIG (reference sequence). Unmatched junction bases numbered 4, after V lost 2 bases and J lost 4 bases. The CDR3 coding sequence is TGTGCCTGGAGTCCTGACAGGGTCACTGAAGCTTTCTTT. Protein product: CAWSPDRVTEAFF.

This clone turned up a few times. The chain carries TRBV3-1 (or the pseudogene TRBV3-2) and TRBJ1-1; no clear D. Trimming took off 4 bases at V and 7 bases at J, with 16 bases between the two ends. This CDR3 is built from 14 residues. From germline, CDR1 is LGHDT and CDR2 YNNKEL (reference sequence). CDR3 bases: TGTGCCAGCAGCCTCACAACGGGGAGCGATGAAGCTTTCTTT. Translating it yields CASSLTTGSDEAFF.

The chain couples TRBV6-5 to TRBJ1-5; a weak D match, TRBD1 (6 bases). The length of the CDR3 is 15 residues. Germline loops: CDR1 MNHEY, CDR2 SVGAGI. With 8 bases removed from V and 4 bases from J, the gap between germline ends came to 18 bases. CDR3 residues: CASRQDGAFNQPQHF. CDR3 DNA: TGTGCCAGCCGACAGGACGGAGCCTTTAATCAGCCCCAGCATTTT.

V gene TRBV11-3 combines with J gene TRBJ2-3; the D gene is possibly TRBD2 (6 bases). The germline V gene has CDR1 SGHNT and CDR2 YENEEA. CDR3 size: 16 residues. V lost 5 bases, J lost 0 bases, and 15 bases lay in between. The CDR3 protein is CASSPILSGSTDTQYF. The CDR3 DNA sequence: TGTGCCAGCAGCCCCATTTTAAGCGGGAGCACAGATACGCAGTATTTT.

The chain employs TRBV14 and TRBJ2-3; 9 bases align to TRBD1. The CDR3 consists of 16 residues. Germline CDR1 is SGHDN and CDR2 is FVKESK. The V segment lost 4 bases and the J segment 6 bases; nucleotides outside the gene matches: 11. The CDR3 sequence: CASSPRDRVWADTQYF. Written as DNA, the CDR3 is TGTGCCAGCAGCCCCCGGGACAGGGTTTGGGCGGATACGCAGTATTTT.

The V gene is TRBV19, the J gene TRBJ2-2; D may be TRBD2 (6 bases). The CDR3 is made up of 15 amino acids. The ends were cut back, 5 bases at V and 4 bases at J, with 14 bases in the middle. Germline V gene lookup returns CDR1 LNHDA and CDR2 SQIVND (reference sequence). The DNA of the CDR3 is TGTGCCAGTAGTGAGACCGGGGGTGGCACCGGGGAGCTGTTTTTT. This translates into CASSETGGGTGELFF.